These T cell receptor beta chains were read from a single sample in a study of vaccination and CD4 T cells after COVID-19. These receptors' antigens are unknown. TCRdb used MiXCR to reprocess the PCR reads, holding one entry per CDR3 protein. The repertoire holds about 20,000 distinct CDR3 sequences, 50% to 55% seen once, with 13% in the top ten. The sample was CD4+ T cells from blood, cultured in vitro. Every receptor here comes from a human donor who had recovered from COVID-19. CDR3s include the opening cysteine and the closing phenylalanine or tryptophan. Where a row states a size, it is once, few, many or the class of an expanded clone; other rows omit it.

NA | 13 | TRBJ1-5 | TRBV20-1 | CSARGQGTQPQHF
NA | 11 | TRBJ2-5 | TRBV6-2/TRBV6-3 | CASSSPETQYF
NA | 13 | TRBJ1-1 | TRBV7-9 | CASSLEGNTEAFF
NA | 18 | TRBJ1-2 | TRBV7-2 | CASSRRPQGGFSNYGYTF
NA | 15 | TRBJ2-1 | TRBV6-1 | CASTLTGGTYNEQFF
NA | 15 | TRBJ2-7 | TRBV20-1 | CSARNDRGHPYEQYF
few | 11 | TRBJ1-1 | TRBV19 | CATQGLTEAFF
NA | 13 | TRBJ2-1 | TRBV7-2 | CASSLEGSDEQFF
few | 13 | TRBJ1-5 | TRBV7-2 | CASSFPGNQPQHF
NA | 15 | TRBJ1-1 | TRBV28 | CASSLPTVGKTEAFF
NA | 11 | TRBJ1-2 | TRBV20-1 | CSVEAHYGYTF
few | 14 | TRBJ1-5 | TRBV24-1 | CATSDGDSNQPQHF
few | 18 | TRBJ1-2 | TRBV25-1 | CASSVPLGGDLLDYGYTF
NA | 15 | TRBJ2-2 | TRBV7-8 | CASSLPKQVPGELFF
few | 15 | TRBJ1-5 | TRBV30 | CAWSSDSYSNQPQHF
NA | 16 | TRBJ1-2 | TRBV19 | CASSIPGPGNDYGYTF
NA | 12 | TRBJ1-2 | TRBV2 | CASRGVDYGYTF
NA | 15 | TRBJ1-5 | TRBV6-1 | CASSSDRYSNQPQHF
NA | 14 | TRBJ1-2 | TRBV6-1 | CASRDQGAGYGYTF
NA | 15 | TRBJ1-4 | TRBV4-1 | CASSQDRTGLEKLFF